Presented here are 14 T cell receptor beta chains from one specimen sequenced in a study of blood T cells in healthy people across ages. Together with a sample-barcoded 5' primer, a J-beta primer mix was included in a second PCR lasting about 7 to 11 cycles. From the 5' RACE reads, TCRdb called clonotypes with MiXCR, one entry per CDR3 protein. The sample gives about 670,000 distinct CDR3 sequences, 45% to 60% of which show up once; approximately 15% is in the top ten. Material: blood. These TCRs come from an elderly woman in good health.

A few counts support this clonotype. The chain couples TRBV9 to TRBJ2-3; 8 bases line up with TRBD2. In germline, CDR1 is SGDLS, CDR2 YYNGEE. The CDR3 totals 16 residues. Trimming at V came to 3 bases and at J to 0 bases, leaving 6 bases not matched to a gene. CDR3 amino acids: CASSARGGVSTDTQYF. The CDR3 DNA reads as TGTGCCAGCAGCGCCCGGGGGGGGGTTAGCACAGATACGCAGTATTTT.

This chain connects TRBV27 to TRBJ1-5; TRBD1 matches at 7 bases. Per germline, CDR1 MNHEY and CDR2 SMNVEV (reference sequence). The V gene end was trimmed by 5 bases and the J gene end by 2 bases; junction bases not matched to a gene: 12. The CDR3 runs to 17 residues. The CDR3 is CASSPLDRAEGNQPQHF. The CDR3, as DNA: TGTGCCAGCAGTCCTCTAGACAGGGCGGAGGGCAATCAGCCCCAGCATTTT.

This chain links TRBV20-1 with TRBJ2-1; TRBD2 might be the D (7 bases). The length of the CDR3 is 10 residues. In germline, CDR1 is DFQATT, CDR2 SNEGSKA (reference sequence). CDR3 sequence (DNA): TGCAGGAAGGGGGGGAATGAGCAGTTCTTC. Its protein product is CRKGGNEQFF.

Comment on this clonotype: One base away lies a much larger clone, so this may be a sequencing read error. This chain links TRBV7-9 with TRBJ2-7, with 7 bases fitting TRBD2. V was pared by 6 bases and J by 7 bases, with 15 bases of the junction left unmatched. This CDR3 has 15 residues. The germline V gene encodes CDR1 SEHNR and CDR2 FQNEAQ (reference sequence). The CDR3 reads CASRAPAGAYNEQYF. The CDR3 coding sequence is TGTGCCAGCAGAGCTCCCGCGGGAGCATACAATGAGCAGTACTTC.

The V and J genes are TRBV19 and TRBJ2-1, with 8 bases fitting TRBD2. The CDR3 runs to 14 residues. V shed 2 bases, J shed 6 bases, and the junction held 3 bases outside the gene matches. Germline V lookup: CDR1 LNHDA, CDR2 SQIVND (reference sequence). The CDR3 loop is CASSIQRGSNEQFF. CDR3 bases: TGTGCCAGTAGTATACAGCGGGGGTCCAATGAGCAGTTCTTC.

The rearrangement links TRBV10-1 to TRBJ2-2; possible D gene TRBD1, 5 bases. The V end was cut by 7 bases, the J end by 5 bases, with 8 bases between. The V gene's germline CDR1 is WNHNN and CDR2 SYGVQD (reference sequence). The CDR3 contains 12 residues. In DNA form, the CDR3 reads TGCGCCAGCAAGGGGTTTACCGGGGAGCTGTTTTTT. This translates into CASKGFTGELFF.

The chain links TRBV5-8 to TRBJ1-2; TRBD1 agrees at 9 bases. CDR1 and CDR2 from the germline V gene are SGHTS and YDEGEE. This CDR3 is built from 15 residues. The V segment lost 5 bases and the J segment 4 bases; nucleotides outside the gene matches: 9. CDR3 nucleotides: TGTGCCAGCAGTTGGGACAGGGAAGTTGGCTATGGCTACACCTTC. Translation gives CASSWDREVGYGYTF.

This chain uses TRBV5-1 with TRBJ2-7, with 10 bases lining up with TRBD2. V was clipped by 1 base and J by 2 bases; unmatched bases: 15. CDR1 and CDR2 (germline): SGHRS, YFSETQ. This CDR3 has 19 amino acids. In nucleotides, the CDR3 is TGCGCCAGCAGCTTGATCGGCGGTCCTGGTACTAGCGGGACCTACGAGCAGTACTTC. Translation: CASSLIGGPGTSGTYEQYF.

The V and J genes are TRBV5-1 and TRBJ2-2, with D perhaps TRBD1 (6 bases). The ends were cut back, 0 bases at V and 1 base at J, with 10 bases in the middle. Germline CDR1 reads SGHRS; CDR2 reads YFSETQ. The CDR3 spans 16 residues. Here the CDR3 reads CASSLATGKNTGELFF. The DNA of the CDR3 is TGCGCCAGCAGCTTGGCTACAGGGAAGAACACCGGGGAGCTGTTTTTT.

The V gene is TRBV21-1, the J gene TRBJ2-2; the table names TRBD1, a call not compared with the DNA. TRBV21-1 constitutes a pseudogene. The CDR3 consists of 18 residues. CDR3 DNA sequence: TGTGCCAGCAGCTCAACTCGGGCAGGGACAGGGGAGCTCGGGGAGCTGTTTTTT. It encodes CASSSTRAGTGELGELFF.

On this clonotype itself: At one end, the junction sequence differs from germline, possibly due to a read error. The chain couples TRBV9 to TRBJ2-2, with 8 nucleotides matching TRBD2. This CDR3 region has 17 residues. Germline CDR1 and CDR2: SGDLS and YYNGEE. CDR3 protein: CVSARATGGPMPGELFF. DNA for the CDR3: TGTGTCAGCGCCCGTGCGACGGGGGGGCCTATGCCCGGGGAGCTGTTTTTT.

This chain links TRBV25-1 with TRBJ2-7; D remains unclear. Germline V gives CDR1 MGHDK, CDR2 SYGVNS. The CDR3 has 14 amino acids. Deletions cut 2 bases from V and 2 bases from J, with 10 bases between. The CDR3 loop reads CASSEGWQPYEQYF. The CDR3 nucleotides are TGTGCCAGCAGTGAAGGTTGGCAGCCCTACGAGCAGTACTTC.

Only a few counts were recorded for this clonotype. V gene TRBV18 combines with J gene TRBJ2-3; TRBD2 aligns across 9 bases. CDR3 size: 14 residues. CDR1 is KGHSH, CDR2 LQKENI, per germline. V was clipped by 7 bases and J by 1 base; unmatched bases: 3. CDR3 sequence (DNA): TGTGCCAGCTTTCGGACTAGCGGCACAGATACGCAGTATTTT. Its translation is CASFRTSGTDTQYF.

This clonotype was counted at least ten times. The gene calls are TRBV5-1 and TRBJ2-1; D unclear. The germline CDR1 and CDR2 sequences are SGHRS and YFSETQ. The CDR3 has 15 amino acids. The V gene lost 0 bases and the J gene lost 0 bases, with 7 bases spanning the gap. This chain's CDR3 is CASSLVGISYNEQFF. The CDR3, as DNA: TGCGCCAGCAGCTTGGTAGGGATCTCCTACAATGAGCAGTTCTTC.